The present entry profiles one TCR beta chain with its context. Its antigen is not known. This record comes from a study of Graves' ophthalmopathy and Graves' hyperthyroidism. Notes on the study in general: With a specificity of 72.22% and a sensitivity of 70.59%, the model predicted ophthalmopathy progression. Blood also carried most expanded thyroid clonotypes exceeding 0.001 frequency.

TCR beta CDR3 regions were amplified from RNA transcripts. HTBI-primed first-round RT-PCR preceded second-round multiplex PCR. From the multiplex PCR reads, TCRdb called clonotypes with MiXCR, one entry per CDR3 protein. The data show 200,000 to 250,000 distinct CDR3 sequences, about 22% seen once. Certain patients were not enrolled. These were patients with other autoimmune diseases, uncontrolled infections, pregnancy or lactation. Diagnoses were established from clinical symptoms, serum thyroxine, TRAb, thyroid ultrasound and orbital computed tomography. The CDR3 has 13 amino acids. V dropped 4 bases and J dropped 6 bases, with 10 bases sitting between them. Germline V CDR1 and CDR2: MNHEY, SVGEGT.

V is TRBV6-2 or TRBV6-3 and J is TRBJ1-5; D unresolved. The clonotype comes from a woman aged 45-65 years with Graves' ophthalmopathy. Sequencing was done on a sample of peripheral blood. The CDR3: CASSSQSRQPQHF. The CDR3 nucleotides read TGTGCCAGCAGTTCCCAGTCCCGTCAGCCCCAGCATTTT.